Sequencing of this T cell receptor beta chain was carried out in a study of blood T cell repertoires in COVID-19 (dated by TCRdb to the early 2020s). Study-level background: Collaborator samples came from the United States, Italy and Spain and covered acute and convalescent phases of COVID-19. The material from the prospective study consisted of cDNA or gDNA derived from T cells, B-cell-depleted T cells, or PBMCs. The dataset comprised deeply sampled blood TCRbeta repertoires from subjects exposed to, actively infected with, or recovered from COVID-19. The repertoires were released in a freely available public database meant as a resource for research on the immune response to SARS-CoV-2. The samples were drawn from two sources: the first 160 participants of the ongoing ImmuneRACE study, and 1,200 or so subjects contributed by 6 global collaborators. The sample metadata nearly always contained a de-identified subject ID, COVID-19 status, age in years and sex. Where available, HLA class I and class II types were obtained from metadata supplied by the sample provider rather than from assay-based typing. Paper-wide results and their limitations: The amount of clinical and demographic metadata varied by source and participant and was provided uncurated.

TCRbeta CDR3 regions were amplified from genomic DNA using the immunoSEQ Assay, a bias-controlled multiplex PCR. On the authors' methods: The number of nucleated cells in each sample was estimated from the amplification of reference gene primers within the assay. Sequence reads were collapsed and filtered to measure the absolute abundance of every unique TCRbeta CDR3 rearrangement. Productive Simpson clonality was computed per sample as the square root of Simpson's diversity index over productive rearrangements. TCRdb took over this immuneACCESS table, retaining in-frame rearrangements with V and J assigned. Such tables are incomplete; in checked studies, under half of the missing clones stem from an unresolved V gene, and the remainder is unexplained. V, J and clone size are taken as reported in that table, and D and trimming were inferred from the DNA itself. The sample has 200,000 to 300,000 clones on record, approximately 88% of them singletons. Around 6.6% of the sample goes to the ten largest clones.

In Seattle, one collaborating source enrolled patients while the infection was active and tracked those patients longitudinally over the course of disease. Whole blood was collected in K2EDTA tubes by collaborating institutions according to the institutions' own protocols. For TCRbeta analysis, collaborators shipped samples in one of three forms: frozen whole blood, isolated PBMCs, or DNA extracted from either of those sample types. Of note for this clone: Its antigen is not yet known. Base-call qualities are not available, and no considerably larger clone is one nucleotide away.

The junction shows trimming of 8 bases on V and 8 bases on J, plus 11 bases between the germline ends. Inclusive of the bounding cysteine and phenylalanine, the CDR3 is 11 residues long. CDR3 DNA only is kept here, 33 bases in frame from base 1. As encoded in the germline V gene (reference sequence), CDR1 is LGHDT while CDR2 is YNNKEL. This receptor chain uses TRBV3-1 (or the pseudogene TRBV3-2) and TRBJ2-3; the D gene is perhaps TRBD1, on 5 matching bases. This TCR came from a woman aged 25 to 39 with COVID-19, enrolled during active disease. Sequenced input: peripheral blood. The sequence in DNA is TGTGCCAGCGGGGCCGACGGTACGCAGTATTTT. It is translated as CASGADGTQYF.